The rows below give T cell receptor beta chains drawn from one sample of a study of T-cell memory formation after mild COVID-19. One entry per CDR3 protein results from TCRdb running MiXCR on the 5' RACE reads. This table holds fewer than 450,000 distinct CDR3 sequences, roughly a quarter found once. Sequencing was performed on PBMCs or a T cell subset sorted from them (not recorded which). The receptors originated from an adult woman who had mild COVID-19 (a few samples of this study predate the infection). Cell type and time point are not known. Each CDR3 is given with its conserved first and last residue. The D gene is left open where the match is weak. Clone size, where shown, is once, few, many, or a class for clones that have expanded.

-,TRBV12-3/TRBV12-4,TRBJ2-2,-,CASSFSPGTGELFF
few,TRBV25-1,TRBJ1-1,TRBD1,CASSPLNSGTGDTEAFF
-,TRBV12-3/TRBV12-4,TRBJ2-1,-,CASSRMGTPYVF
-,TRBV5-1,TRBJ2-1,TRBD2,CASSSGRMNEQFF
-,TRBV27,TRBJ1-4,-,CASSLNPTGTNEKLFF
-,TRBV4-3,TRBJ1-2,TRBD1,CASSQGRDRVLRGYTF
-,TRBV5-1,TRBJ1-2,TRBD1,CASSLARFGQGARGYTF
-,TRBV7-2,TRBJ2-1,TRBD1,CASSPRTGRYEQFF
-,TRBV5-1,TRBJ2-7,TRBD2,CASSLALSTTSGSYEQYF
-,TRBV27,TRBJ2-7,-,CASSFSGGLNEQYF
few,TRBV7-9,TRBJ2-7,TRBD1,CASSRGTGNRYEQYF
-,TRBV9,TRBJ2-2,-,CASSGEQGGTGELFF
-,TRBV2,TRBJ2-2,TRBD1,CASNLGTANTGELFF
-,TRBV20-1,TRBJ2-2,-,CSAARDQNTGELFF
-,TRBV28,TRBJ2-5,-,CASSFGQLETQYF
-,TRBV9,TRBJ2-4,-,CASSVDGGRNIQYF
few,TRBV7-8,TRBJ2-5,TRBD1,CASRGTGDQYF
-,TRBV12-3/TRBV12-4,TRBJ1-1,TRBD1,CASSSPERDRLLWNTEAFF
-,TRBV6-5,TRBJ2-3,-,CASSYSGPRDTQYF
-,TRBV7-9,TRBJ2-1,-,CASSLARTVYNEQFF
-,TRBV27,TRBJ2-7,-,CASSFSGTHYEQYF
-,TRBV20-1,TRBJ1-2,TRBD1,CSARKQGAYGYTF
-,TRBV20-1,TRBJ2-3,-,CSASSSTDTQYF
-,TRBV27,TRBJ2-1,-,CASSFGRYNEQFF
-,TRBV3-1,TRBJ2-5,TRBD2,CASSLRSGSVETQYF